This TCR beta chain was sequenced in a study of cytomegalovirus exposure and HLA in healthy donors (dated by TCRdb to the late 2010s). Looking at the study overall: An earlier analysis of a few hundred of the donors reported over 250 Gb of sequence data and around 100 million unique TCR beta sequences obtained from approximately 180 million T cells. Roughly 300 gigabases of sequencing data and approximately 91 million unique TCR sequences made up an early release that covered 500 to 650 HLA-typed donors. Among the roughly 400 genotyped donors, around 81% belonged to the genetic ancestry cluster associated with self-reported Caucasian donors. The aim of the study was to test whether cataloging public T cell receptors could identify signatures of past pathogen exposure. The T cell repertoires of 700 or so subjects were profiled by immunosequencing and related to cytomegalovirus serostatus. A separate validation cohort of 90 to 150 different subjects was used in addition to the roughly 670-subject first cohort. The study combined high-throughput TCR immunosequencing, statistical association of individual TCRs with disease status, and machine learning to predict cytomegalovirus infection status. To study patterns of TCR occurrence, a later analysis re-analyzed previously published TCR beta repertoires from 600 to 750 donors and added high-resolution HLA genotyping. The later analysis used no new phenotypic data to find candidate immune exposures, relying instead on TCR beta sequences and their occurrence across donors. In an earlier analysis of 587 of the donors, high-throughput TCR beta sequencing was used to judge whether each TCR beta V gene segment behaved as functional or pseudogenic. Donor age, sex, ethnicity and CMV serostatus were compiled alongside the repertoire data. In a later genetic analysis, genome-wide SNP genotypes for 398 of the 666 donors were used, and that subset was treated as a discovery cohort. Every discovery cohort repertoire had been produced on one sequencing platform. HLA typing included class I and class II loci at four-digit resolution. Typing coverage differed by locus: A, B, C, DRB1 and DQB1 were typed in about 620-630 donors, DQA1 in 500 to 550, DPA1 in 606, and DPB1 in 472. A handful of DR-DQ haplotypes were treated as single units for association and clustering because of strong linkage in the cohort. On average, approximately 250,000 unique TCR beta nucleotide sequences were sequenced per donor among 398 genotyped donors of the cohort, with around 19% of those sequences being non-productive. What the study reported, not specific to this receptor: V-gene and J-gene trimming of TCR beta chains was associated with a missense DCLRE1C variant in a later genetic analysis, and the association was replicated in an independent cohort. According to a later genetic analysis, donors in an Asian-associated ancestry cluster had fewer N-insertions in productive TCRs than the roughly 660-donor mean. Most TCR sequences were observed very rarely across donors, whereas some public TCRs were present in many individuals. Specific HLA alleles were associated with 15,000 to 20,000 TCR beta sequences at a false discovery rate of 0.05 in a later analysis. Sequencing depth was assumed to be roughly uniform across donors in the presence/absence analyses, though that assumption may not hold. When HLA alleles, especially DR and DQ, strongly co-occurred, attributing TCR associations to individual alleles was difficult. A group of highly shared sequence variants was considered likely to be a technical artifact of the sequencing pipeline. In an earlier analysis of approximately 590 of the donors, most TCR beta V segments appeared in productive rearrangements about 90% or about 30% of the time, broadly matching IMGT annotations. A later analysis found that most CMV-associated TCR beta chains appeared HLA-restricted, with HLA associations seemingly driven largely by CMV exposure. In the study, around 160 TCR beta chains were listed as associated with cytomegalovirus. HLA typing was unavailable for some donors at each locus, so association tests used only the typed subset. Because the 87-base-pair reads could not distinguish some IMGT-functional V segments, including TRBV6-2 and TRBV6-3, those segments were excluded. Linkage disequilibrium might explain the correlated functional status among segregating V segments, but an unknown experimental factor could not be ruled out. In a later analysis, HLA-associated TCR beta chains showed more clonal expansion and lower generation probabilities than non-associated chains that were equally common. CMV serostatus was the only immune exposure information available for the cohort. A further reported finding was that TCR beta sequences accurately predicted the HLA-A and HLA-B alleles for most subjects in the first cohort. According to a later analysis, TCR association rates differed among HLA loci, with DRB1 alleles showing the most associated TCRs and HLA-C alleles showing the fewest. It was suggested by the authors that the approach could potentially be generalized to other disease states and immunological phenotypes. The earlier analysis of some 560 of the donors excluded fewer than 20 rarely observed V segments, including chromosome 9 orphons, because counts were too low. A few of the identified cytomegalovirus-associated TCR beta chains were confirmed in vitro to be specific for cytomegalovirus antigens. In both the original and validation cohorts, the classifier was reported to diagnose cytomegalovirus status with high specificity and sensitivity. The cohort was sequenced for TCR beta chains only, and without alpha or paired-chain data the features that could be detected were limited. Several of the top co-occurrence clusters appeared to be linked to parvovirus B19, influenza, CMV and Epstein-Barr virus, according to a later analysis.

Unmatched junction bases come to 9, with V trimmed by 7 bases and J by 6 bases. The CDR3 goes from the cysteine to the phenylalanine over 15 residues. Only the CDR3 portion is preserved as DNA: 45 bases, with reading frame beginning at the first base. Based on the germline V gene, the CDR1 and CDR2 sequences are MDHEN and SYDVKM. The cohort consisted of some 670 healthy bone marrow donors. All cohort members were sampled while nominally healthy, although unrecorded immune exposures were likely present. The donor was CMV seronegative and was included in the group of around 320 seronegative cohort members. Every donor gave a peripheral blood sample, and the peripheral blood mononuclear cells from that sample were used for TCR beta sequencing. Genomic DNA was extracted from the blood cell samples with the Qiagen DNeasy Blood Extraction Kit. Libraries were built with the immunoSEQ multiplex PCR assay. A mixture of 60 forward primers for TCR Vbeta segments and 13 reverse primers for TCR Jbeta segments was used in the multiplex PCR. The CDR3 region of rearranged TCR beta genes was amplified from genomic DNA with a multiplex PCR assay. Amplified TCR beta libraries were sequenced as 87-base-pair reads on the Illumina HiSeq System. On the study's bioinformatics: A later analysis counted approximately 74 million unique TCR beta chains across the 550 to 750 repertoires, and 10 million to 11 million of these chains were shared by at least two donors. A nearest-neighbor algorithm error-corrected the raw reads and collapsed the reads into unique sequences, merging closely related sequences to remove PCR and sequencing errors. V, D and J gene segments were assigned by aligning CDR3 sequences to IMGT reference sequences. For a sequence to be retained, a match of at least six nucleotides to both a V gene segment and a J gene segment was required. A rearrangement counted as productive if the CDR3 had no stop codons and remained in frame with V and J, and every other rearrangement counted as non-productive. CDR3 was defined by IMGT convention, running from the second conserved V-encoded cysteine to the conserved J-encoded phenylalanine. In an earlier analysis of 500 to 650 of the donors, sequences lacking an unambiguous match to a single V gene segment were excluded. An earlier analysis of 500 to 600 of the donors classified V segments as functional when productive rearrangements were above 56.7% and as segregating when the standard deviation between donors was above 5%. A statistical classification framework was built for diagnosing cytomegalovirus status from the catalog of TCR beta chain sequences. A later analysis assigned V and J genes by comparing TCR nucleotide sequences with IMGT/GENE-DB human TR gene sequences. A later analysis assigned CDR3 sequences and most-parsimonious VDJ recombination scenarios with the TCRdist pipeline. A later analysis defined each TCR beta chain by its CDR3 amino acid sequence plus V-gene family, and excluded reads lacking a unique V-gene family. In a later analysis, approximately 590 highly shared, low-generation-probability nucleotide sequences were removed to address suspected cross-contamination and a sequencing artifact. For each public chain, a later analysis derived a clonal expansion index from normalized ranks of inferred template counts within each repertoire. In a later analysis, generation probabilities were computed with a VDJ recombination model fitted to out-of-frame rearrangements, and the resulting probabilities were checked against IGoR. In a later analysis, hypergeometric tests were used to score TCR-TCR, TCR-HLA and TCR-CMV co-occurrence, with a repertoire-size bias correction applied to TCR pairs. A later analysis estimated false discovery rates by permuting HLA or CMV assignments 20 times. In a later analysis, co-occurring TCRs were grouped using DBSCAN, with TCRdist sequence similarity added in when clustering inside HLA-allele-positive subsets. Co-occurrence clustering excluded repertoires with fewer than 30,000 or more than 120,000 public chains, plus five with anomalous nucleotide sharing. As stored in TCRdb, this immuneACCESS dataset retains in-frame rearrangements with V and J assigned. A fraction of the clones does not appear; measured against another copy, unresolved V genes explain less than half of the discrepancy, and the remainder lacks a known reason. Clonal size and the V and J genes are those of that table, whereas D and trimming came from the DNA. For this sample there are approximately 110,000 clones; 82% appear just once. 2% to 3% of the sample lies in the top ten.

Turning to this clone: Its antigen has not been determined. Within one base of it there is no much larger clone, and no base qualities were kept.

The sequencing sample was made of PBMCs. The TCR sequence derives from a woman between 18 and 29 years old in good health and CMV-seronegative. Recombination connected TRBV28 to TRBJ1-6; TRBD1 agrees with 7 junctional bases. The CDR3 has the sequence CASNLPDRANSPLHF. The nucleotides read TGTGCCAGCAACCTACCCGACAGGGCTAATTCACCCCTCCACTTT.